One sample yielded the 21 T cell receptor beta chains listed below, sequenced in a study of coeliac disease (dated by TCRdb to between 2021 and 2024). Library preparation employed the immunoSEQ multiplex PCR assay. The table was pulled from immuneACCESS by TCRdb, which kept in-frame rearrangements only. Such tables lose some clones; where checked, under half of the loss comes from unresolved V genes, and the rest has no known cause. The sample contains about 3,100 clones, about 65% of them found a single time. The ten biggest clones cover about 37% of the sample. Sequenced: intraepithelial lymphocytes from the gut. The sample's cell subset or site label, decoded: intraepithelial cell (IEC) fraction of small intestinal biopsy. These receptors all stem from a woman aged 40 to 55.

This clone has just one count. The chain combines TRBV30 with TRBJ1-5; D may be TRBD1 (6 bases). The CDR3 is made up of 15 amino acids. V shed 0 bases and J shed 3 bases, with 12 bases lying between them. Per germline, CDR1 GTSNPN and CDR2 SVGIG (reference sequence). DNA of the CDR3: TGTGCCTGGAGTGTACCCAGGACAGTCAATCAGCCCCAGCATTTT. Translated, it gives CAWSVPRTVNQPQHF.

The V gene is TRBV7-9, the J gene TRBJ2-6, with TRBD2 matching 11 bases. The CDR3 extends over 18 amino acids. Germline loops: CDR1 SEHNR, CDR2 FQNEAQ (reference sequence). Unmatched junction bases numbered 6, after V lost 5 bases and J lost 0 bases. The CDR3 nucleotides are TGTGCCAGCAGCCATGGGACTAGCGGAAACTCTGGGGCCAACGTCCTGACTTTC. Its translation: CASSHGTSGNSGANVLTF.

V and J are TRBV7-1 and TRBJ2-7, with D possibly matching TRBD1 (6 bases). TRBV7-1 is designated an ORF whose function remains uncertain. The V gene lost 3 bases and the J gene lost 1 base, with 10 bases spanning the gap. The length of the CDR3 is 14 residues. CDR3: CASSSAGVSYEQYF. CDR3 nucleotides: TGTGCCAGCAGCTCGGCAGGGGTTTCCTACGAGCAGTACTTC.

The CDR3 is CASSIGVTYEQYF. CDR3 sequence (DNA): TGTGCCAGTAGTATCGGTGTAACCTACGAGCAGTACTTC. This chain joins TRBV19 and TRBJ2-7; D unclear. Trimming cost V 3 bases and J 2 bases, with 8 bases left between them. The length of the CDR3 is 13 residues. Germline V gene lookup returns CDR1 LNHDA and CDR2 SQIVND (reference sequence).

The chain uses TRBV19 and TRBJ1-1; tentative D call: TRBD1 (6 bases). Germline CDR1 and CDR2: LNHDA and SQIVND (reference sequence). There are 12 residues in the CDR3. V lost 5 bases and J lost 7, with 11 bases in between. CDR3 sequence (DNA): TGTGCCAGTAGTCTTGGGGACATTGAAGCTTTCTTT. This sequence encodes CASSLGDIEAFF.

The chain recombines TRBV18 with TRBJ2-3; TRBD2 matches 8 bases. Germline CDR1 KGHSH, CDR2 LQKENI. CDR3 length: 19 amino acids. After removal of 3 bases from V and 1 base from J, the junction contained 15 bases not matched to a gene. In DNA, the CDR3 is TGTGCCAGCTCACCCCTCTCGGTACGGGAGGGCGGGGGCACAGATACGCAGTATTTT. Its protein is CASSPLSVREGGGTDTQYF.

The rearrangement joins TRBV5-6 to TRBJ2-2; TRBD1 agrees at 9 bases. The CDR3 is 15 amino acids. V gave up 3 bases and J gave up 7 bases; unmatched junction bases: 7. Germline assignment: CDR1 SGHDT and CDR2 YYEEEE. In DNA, the CDR3 is TGTGCCAGCAGCTCCCGGGACAGGGAGGTCGGGGAGCTGTTTTTT. Its translation is CASSSRDREVGELFF.

The chain links TRBV27 to TRBJ2-5, with TRBD1 matching 7 bases. With 8 bases clipped from V and 5 bases from J, the junction kept 8 bases outside the gene matches. CDR1 is MNHEY, CDR2 SMNVEV, per germline (reference sequence). There are 13 residues in the CDR3. The CDR3 DNA follows: TGTGCCAGCTCACCTCAGGGGGATGAGACCCAGTACTTC. Protein: CASSPQGDETQYF.

The chain recombines TRBV6-5 with TRBJ2-1; the D is unclear. The CDR3 has 14 amino acids. From germline, CDR1 is MNHEY and CDR2 SVGAGI. V gave up 5 bases and J gave up 2 bases, with 10 bases separating them. The CDR3 DNA reads as TGTGCCAGCAGTGTCTCTAGGACCTACAATGAGCAGTTCTTC. As protein: CASSVSRTYNEQFF.

This clone has a handful of counts. The CDR3, as DNA: TGCAGCGTTGTGACTAGATATGAGCAGTTCTTC. Its translation: CSVVTRYEQFF. This chain joins TRBV29-1 and TRBJ2-1; tentatively, D is TRBD2 (6 bases). The germline gives CDR1 SQVTM, CDR2 ANQGSEA. Trimming removed 4 bases at V and 8 bases at J, with 9 bases between. The CDR3 length is 11 residues.

The genes are TRBV19 and TRBJ2-1; TRBD2 matches at 7 bases. Germline V CDR1 and CDR2: LNHDA, SQIVND (reference sequence). With V trimmed by 3 bases and J by 9 bases, 11 bases remained unmatched. CDR3 length equals 15 residues. CDR3 DNA: TGTGCCAGTAGTATTTCCGGGACTACGGTGGGTGAGCAGTTCTTC. Encoded protein: CASSISGTTVGEQFF.

This rearrangement joins TRBV28 to TRBJ2-3; D is perhaps TRBD1 (5 bases). Germline-derived CDR1 and CDR2 are MDHEN and SYDVKM. The V and J ends lost 5 bases and 2 bases respectively, with 17 bases between them. This CDR3 spans 16 amino acids. CDR3 coding DNA: TGTGCCAGCAGTGCAAACCCTGACAGAGACACAGATACGCAGTATTTT. Translated: CASSANPDRDTDTQYF. The full variable domain, its missing parts supplied by reference TRBV28 and TRBJ2-3, is DVKVTQSSRYLVKRTGEKVFLECVQDMDHENMFWYRQDPGLGLRLIYFSYDVKMKEKGDIPEGYSVSREKKERFSLILESASTNQTSMYLCASSANPDRDTDTQYFGPGTRLTVL.

The genes are TRBV11-2 and TRBJ2-7, with 8 bases identical to TRBD1. The CDR3 extends over 15 amino acids. The trim removed 5 bases at V and 3 bases at J, leaving 9 bases unmatched. Germline V gene sequence: CDR1 SGHAT, CDR2 FQNNGV. This CDR3 is CASSPSRDRRYEQYF. The DNA of the CDR3 is TGTGCCAGCAGCCCGAGCCGGGACAGGCGCTACGAGCAGTACTTC.

This chain uses TRBV19 with TRBJ1-3; the D gene is possibly TRBD1 (6 bases). The CDR3 has 13 amino acids. V was shortened by 9 bases and J by 7 bases, with 16 bases between the two germline ends. CDR1 is LNHDA, CDR2 SQIVND, per germline (reference sequence). CDR3 protein: CASKRTERNTIYF. CDR3 DNA: TGTGCCAGCAAACGGACAGAACGGAACACCATATATTTT.

The chain is built from TRBV2 and TRBJ1-4; the match to TRBD1 covers 11 bases. J gave up 0 bases and V 6 bases, and 12 bases lay outside the gene matches. The germline CDR1 and CDR2 sequences are SNHLY and FYNNEI. This CDR3 comprises 19 residues. The CDR3 DNA reads TGTGCCAGCAGGTTCCCCGGGACAGGGGGTACTGCAACTAATGAAAAACTGTTTTTT. Translating gives CASRFPGTGGTATNEKLFF.

V usage is TRBV9 and J usage is TRBJ2-3, with D possibly TRBD2 on 6 matching bases. CDR1 is SGDLS and CDR2 is YYNGEE in the germline V gene. V was pared by 0 bases and J by 7 bases, with 9 bases between. The CDR3 consists of 13 residues. CDR3 region: CASSVVGGNTQYF. The CDR3 DNA reads as TGTGCCAGCAGCGTAGTAGGCGGGAATACGCAGTATTTT.

The chain combines TRBV19 with TRBJ1-2; 8 bases map to TRBD1. This CDR3 contains 15 residues. Per the germline V gene, CDR1 is LNHDA and CDR2 is SQIVND (reference sequence). The junction had 9 bases not matched to a gene; V was cut back by 6 bases and J by 3 bases. The CDR3 bases are TGTGCCAGTAGAAGGCCGGGACAGGTTTACTATGGCTACACCTTC. It translates to CASRRPGQVYYGYTF.

This chain uses TRBV7-2 with TRBJ1-3; tentative D call: TRBD1 (5 bases). Germline-derived CDR1 and CDR2 are SGHTA and FQGNSA. This CDR3 is 15 amino acids long. Trimming shortened V by 5 bases and J by 0 bases, and 11 bases separated the two germline ends. CDR3 in DNA: TGTGCCAGCAGCCCACGACAGTTCTCTGGAAACACCATATATTTT. Its protein is CASSPRQFSGNTIYF.

The chain couples TRBV9 to TRBJ2-1, with 10 bases lining up with TRBD1. CDR1 SGDLS and CDR2 YYNGEE come from the germline V gene. The CDR3 totals 15 residues. Trimming cost V 4 bases and J 8 bases; bases outside gene matches: 9. As DNA, the CDR3 is TGTGCCAGCAGCTCCCGGGACAGGGGTGTTGATGAGCAGTTCTTC. It codes for CASSSRDRGVDEQFF. Full variable domain (missing parts from reference TRBV9 and TRBJ2-1): DSGVTQTPKHLITATGQRVTLRCSPRSGDLSVYWYQQSLDQGLQFLIQYYNGEERAKGNILERFSAQQFPDLHSELNLSSLELGDSALYFCASSSRDRGVDEQFFGPGTRLTVL.

The chain recombines TRBV2 with TRBJ2-1; 8 positions match TRBD2. Germline V gene sequence: CDR1 SNHLY, CDR2 FYNNEI. The ends lost 7 bases at V and 2 bases at J; junction bases unmatched: 10. The CDR3 runs to 16 residues. CDR3 nucleotide sequence: TGTGCCAGCACGGTCCAGCCGGGACTAGCCTACAATGAGCAGTTCTTC. This sequence encodes CASTVQPGLAYNEQFF.

This rearrangement joins TRBV6-1 to TRBJ2-3; 10 nucleotides match TRBD2. This CDR3 contains 19 residues. Germline V gene lookup returns CDR1 MNHNS and CDR2 SASEGT. V lost 2 bases and J lost 3; bases outside the gene matches: 14. In nucleotides, the CDR3 is TGTGCCAGCAGTGAAAGGGGGGCTAGCGGGAGTTTGAGAACAGATACGCAGTATTTT. It codes for CASSERGASGSLRTDTQYF.